These T cell receptor beta chains were read from a single sample in a study of blood T cell repertoires in COVID-19. Assay: immunoSEQ multiplex PCR; the TCRdb copy retains only in-frame clones and omits some. The data show tens of thousands of clones, roughly nine tenths seen once. The sample was peripheral blood. These receptor sequences come from a man in his sixties with acute or convalescent COVID-19. Each CDR3 is given with its conserved first and last residue. The D gene is left open where the match is weak.

D gene: TRBD2
J gene: TRBJ2-2
V gene: TRBV5-1
CDR3 DNA: TGCGCCAGCAGCCCTCAGCGGGGAGACACCGGGGAGCTGTTTTTT
CDR3 protein: CASSPQRGDTGELFF

D gene: TRBD2
J gene: TRBJ2-5
V gene: TRBV7-2
CDR3 DNA: TGTGCCAGCAACCTCGTAACTAGCGGGGGTCAGACCCAGTACTTC
CDR3 protein: CASNLVTSGGQTQYF

D gene: TRBD2
J gene: TRBJ2-7
V gene: TRBV6-5
CDR3 DNA: TGTGCCAGCAGTTACATAAGCGGGGGACGGGCCTACGAGCAGTACTTC
CDR3 protein: CASSYISGGRAYEQYF

D gene: TRBD1
J gene: TRBJ1-1
V gene: TRBV4-1
CDR3 DNA: TGCGCCAGCAGCCAAGTAGTGGGAACAGGGGGCGAGAGAACTGAAGCTTTCTTT
CDR3 protein: CASSQVVGTGGERTEAFF

D gene: NA
J gene: TRBJ1-4
V gene: TRBV7-4
CDR3 DNA: TGTGCCAGCAGCCGGTCCGTGGGGAGAACAGTAAAACTGTTTTTT
CDR3 protein: CASSRSVGRTVKLFF

D gene: NA
J gene: TRBJ2-7
V gene: TRBV4-1
CDR3 DNA: TGCGCCAGCAGCCAGGATCTAGGACTGGGCTACGAGCAGTACTTC
CDR3 protein: CASSQDLGLGYEQYF

D gene: NA
J gene: TRBJ2-1
V gene: TRBV19
CDR3 DNA: TGTGCCAGTAGTATGGTCCTTAGCTCCTACAATGAGCAGTTCTTC
CDR3 protein: CASSMVLSSYNEQFF

D gene: NA
J gene: TRBJ1-1
V gene: TRBV5-6
CDR3 DNA: TGTGCCAGCAGCTTTTATAACACTGAAGCTTTCTTT
CDR3 protein: CASSFYNTEAFF

D gene: TRBD1
J gene: TRBJ1-5
V gene: TRBV19
CDR3 DNA: TGTGCCAGTCAGGGGGGACATACAAGCAATCAGCCCCAGCATTTT
CDR3 protein: CASQGGHTSNQPQHF

D gene: NA
J gene: TRBJ2-1
V gene: TRBV10-3
CDR3 DNA: TGTGCCATCTCTACCGGGAGTAACAATGAGCAGTTCTTC
CDR3 protein: CAISTGSNNEQFF

D gene: TRBD1
J gene: TRBJ1-1
V gene: TRBV3-1/TRBV3-2
CDR3 DNA: TGTGCCAGCAGCCCGAGGGGGCTCAGTGAAGCTTTCTTT
CDR3 protein: CASSPRGLSEAFF